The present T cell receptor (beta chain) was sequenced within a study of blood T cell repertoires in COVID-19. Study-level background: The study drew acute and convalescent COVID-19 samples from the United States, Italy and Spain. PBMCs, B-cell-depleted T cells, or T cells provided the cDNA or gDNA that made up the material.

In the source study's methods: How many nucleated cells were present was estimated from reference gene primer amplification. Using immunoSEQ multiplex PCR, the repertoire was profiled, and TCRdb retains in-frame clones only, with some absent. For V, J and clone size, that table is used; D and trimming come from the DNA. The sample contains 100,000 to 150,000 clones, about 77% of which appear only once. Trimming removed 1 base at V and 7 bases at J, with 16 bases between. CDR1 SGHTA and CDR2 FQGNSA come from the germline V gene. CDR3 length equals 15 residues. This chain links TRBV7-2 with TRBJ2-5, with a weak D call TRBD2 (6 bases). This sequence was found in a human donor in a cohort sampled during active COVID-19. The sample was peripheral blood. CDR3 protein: CASSLGLTGVRTQYF. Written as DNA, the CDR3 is TGTGCCAGCAGCTTAGGTTTGACGGGGGTTAGGACCCAGTACTTC.